These T cell receptor beta chains were read from a single sample in a study of blood T cell repertoires in COVID-19. The repertoire was sequenced with immunoSEQ multiplex PCR; TCRdb's copy has only in-frame clones and lacks some. The data contain 15,000 to 20,000 clones, about four fifths of them singletons. The sample comprised peripheral blood. The receptors derive from a human donor in a cohort sampled during active COVID-19. Both conserved end residues are part of each CDR3. The order of the fields is V gene, clone size, J gene, D gene, CDR3 DNA, CDR3 protein. D genes are given only for firm matches. The size field is filled for only some rows; it gives once, few, many or a size class.

>TRBV6-5|-|TRBJ1-4|-
TGTGCCAGCAAGGGGATTGCAACTAATGAAAAACTGTTTTTT
CASKGIATNEKLFF
>TRBV15|-|TRBJ2-7|TRBD1
TGTGCCACCAGCAGAGATCGGGGGACAGGGTCTAACGAGCAGTACTTC
CATSRDRGTGSNEQYF
>TRBV24-1|once|TRBJ2-1|TRBD1
TGTGCCACCGCGAGACAGGGGGCTACATACAATGAGCAGTTCTTC
CATARQGATYNEQFF
>TRBV10-3|-|TRBJ2-1|TRBD2
TGTGCCATCAGTGCTTCTACTAGCGGGAAATCCTACAATGAGCAGTTCTTC
CAISASTSGKSYNEQFF
>TRBV27|-|TRBJ2-7|-
TGTGCCAGCAGAGGGGGACACGGCTCCTACGAGCAGTACTTC
CASRGGHGSYEQYF
>TRBV6-5|few|TRBJ1-6|TRBD1
TGTGCCAGCAGTACGGCCGGCACAGGGGGATCACCCCTCCACTTT
CASSTAGTGGSPLHF
>TRBV20-1|-|TRBJ2-5|-
TGCAGTGCTAGTCGCGGGAAGCAAGAGACCCAGTACTTC
CSASRGKQETQYF
>TRBV4-1|-|TRBJ2-1|TRBD2
TGCGCCAGCAGCCATGGGTCGGCGGGAGGTGAGCAGTTCTTC
CASSHGSAGGEQFF
>TRBV18|once|TRBJ1-5|TRBD1
TGTGCCAGCTCACGTTCAACGCAGGGGGTGGGAGAGCAGCCCCAGCATTTT
CASSRSTQGVGEQPQHF
>TRBV25-1|-|TRBJ2-6|-
TGTGCCAGCAGTGAACTAGGTGACTCTGGGGCCAACGTCCTGACTTTC
CASSELGDSGANVLTF
>TRBV28|-|TRBJ1-1|TRBD1
TGTGCCAGCAGTCCTCAGGGGGCGTCTGAAGCTTTCTTT
CASSPQGASEAFF
>TRBV11-3|once|TRBJ2-5|-
TGTGCCAGCAGCTTCCAGGGGGGCGCGGAGACCCAGTACTTC
CASSFQGGAETQYF
>TRBV6-1|few|TRBJ2-6|-
TGTGCCAGCAGTGAAGAGGGGGCTGGGGCCAACGTCCTGACTTTC
CASSEEGAGANVLTF
>TRBV13|-|TRBJ2-5|-
TGTGCCAGCAGCGTACGCCGGGACAAAGAGACCCAGTACTTC
CASSVRRDKETQYF
>TRBV18|-|TRBJ1-1|TRBD1
TGTGCCAGCTCACCAATTACAGGGGACACTGAAGCTTTCTTT
CASSPITGDTEAFF
>TRBV6-2/TRBV6-3|-|TRBJ2-1|TRBD2
TGTGCCAGCAGTTGGACTAGCGAGTACAATGAGCAGTTCTTC
CASSWTSEYNEQFF
>TRBV28|-|TRBJ2-3|TRBD1
TGTGCCAGCGATGACAGGGCCACAGATACGCAGTATTTT
CASDDRATDTQYF
>TRBV7-8|-|TRBJ1-2|-
TGTGCCAGCAGCTTGGACAGCAACTATGGCTACACCTTC
CASSLDSNYGYTF
>TRBV20-1|-|TRBJ2-3|-
TGCAGTGCTAGTCTTCCAGGGGCGAATACGCAGTATTTT
CSASLPGANTQYF
>TRBV6-1|-|TRBJ1-3|-
TGTGCCAGCAGTGAAGCGGGAGGAACCGGAAACACCATATATTTT
CASSEAGGTGNTIYF
>TRBV4-1|-|TRBJ2-1|TRBD2
TGCGCCAGCAGCCAAAGGACTAGCGGGGGTGGTTTGGATGAGCAGTTCTTC
CASSQRTSGGGLDEQFF
>TRBV27|few|TRBJ2-1|-
TGTGCCAGCAGACAGCGGTCCGCCTACAATGAGCAGTTCTTC
CASRQRSAYNEQFF
>TRBV27|-|TRBJ2-3|TRBD1
TGTGCCACACAAGACAGGGCCGGCACAGATACGCAGTATTTT
CATQDRAGTDTQYF
>TRBV4-2|few|TRBJ2-1|TRBD2
TGTGCCAGCAGCCAGGTCGGGACTAACAATGAGCAGTTCTTC
CASSQVGTNNEQFF
>TRBV6-5|-|TRBJ2-7|TRBD1
TGTGCCAGCAGTTACTCCCCTGGGACAGGGGCCTACGAGCAGTACTTC
CASSYSPGTGAYEQYF
>TRBV7-9|-|TRBJ2-3|-
TGTGCCAGCAGCCCGAGTTGGGGAGTAGTGACAGATACGCAGTATTTT
CASSPSWGVVTDTQYF
>TRBV30|large|TRBJ2-6|-
TGTGCCTGGAGTGTAGGACTCTCTGGGGCCAACGTCCTGACTTTC
CAWSVGLSGANVLTF
>TRBV7-8|-|TRBJ2-1|TRBD2
TGTGCCAGCAGCCCGGAGGGACTAGATATCGACGAGCAGTTCTTC
CASSPEGLDIDEQFF
>TRBV6-2/TRBV6-3|-|TRBJ1-5|-
TGTGCCAGCAGCGACCTAGGGGGCAATCAGCCCCAGCATTTT
CASSDLGGNQPQHF
>TRBV19|once|TRBJ2-7|-
TGTGCCAGTAGTAACGGCGAGCAGTACTTC
CASSNGEQYF
>TRBV28|-|TRBJ1-2|TRBD1
TGTGCCAGCAGTTTGGACAGGGGAGGGGATATCTTC
CASSLDRGGDIF
>TRBV4-1|-|TRBJ2-5|-
TGCGCCAGCAGCCAAGTAGATCTAGGTCTTCGAGAGACCCAGTACTTC
CASSQVDLGLRETQYF
>TRBV6-4|-|TRBJ2-1|TRBD2
TGTGCCAGCAGTGACTCAGGACTAGCGGACAATGAGCAGTTCTTC
CASSDSGLADNEQFF
>TRBV6-5|-|TRBJ2-7|-
TGTGCCAGCAGTTACTCATTCGAGGGATCCTACGAGCAGTACTTC
CASSYSFEGSYEQYF
>TRBV15|-|TRBJ1-1|TRBD1
TGTGCCACCGGTAGGGGGACAGGGGGCACTGAAGCTTTCTTT
CATGRGTGGTEAFF
>TRBV4-2|-|TRBJ2-2|TRBD2
TGTGCCAGCAGCCAAGAACGGTTGGCGGGACTAGCGGGAGAACGGGGCGGGGAGCTGTTTTTT
CASSQERLAGLAGERGGELFF
>TRBV7-6|-|TRBJ1-2|-
TGTGCCAGCAGCCCCTCAGAGGCAGCACCCTACACCTTC
CASSPSEAAPYTF
>TRBV15|-|TRBJ2-1|TRBD2
TGTGCCACCAGCAGAACCGGGACTAGCGCCGTTGATGAGCAGTTCTTC
CATSRTGTSAVDEQFF
>TRBV11-2|-|TRBJ2-5|-
TGTGCCAGCAGTGGGACGGGACTTAACAAAGAGACCCAGTACTTC
CASSGTGLNKETQYF
>TRBV14|-|TRBJ2-1|TRBD1
TGTGCCAGCAGCCCCTTAGGACAGGATGGTAAGAATGAGCAGTTCTTC
CASSPLGQDGKNEQFF
>TRBV7-8|once|TRBJ2-1|-
TGTGCCAGCAGCTTGCATCCCTTTCTCCTTTCGGGAGTTCACTACAATGAGCAGTTCTTC
CASSLHPFLLSGVHYNEQFF
>TRBV28|once|TRBJ2-5|TRBD2
TGTGCCAGCAGTTTCGGTTTGGCGGGAGGGCCGGGTCGAGAGACCCAGTACTTC
CASSFGLAGGPGRETQYF